This TCR beta chain was retrieved from a study of blood T cell repertoires in COVID-19. In the study overall: Sources were T cells, B-cell-depleted T cells, or PBMCs; the material itself was cDNA or gDNA.

This clone was observed a handful of times. Authors' analysis steps: Amplification from reference gene primers served as the basis for estimated nucleated cell counts. Produced via immunoSEQ multiplex PCR; TCRdb's table is partial and in-frame only. V and J calls and clone size come straight from that table; D and trimming were deduced from the DNA. The sample shows approximately 210,000 clones, approximately 81% of them seen only once. The CDR3 covers 15 residues. V lost 3 bases and J lost 0, with 12 bases in between. Germline V gene data show CDR1 as LNHDA and CDR2 as SQIVND (reference sequence). Sequences were obtained from peripheral blood. This rearrangement joins TRBV19 to TRBJ2-7; D perhaps matches TRBD1 (5 bases). This receptor was obtained from a man younger than 45 with active or convalescent COVID-19. The CDR3 DNA follows: TGTGCCAGTAGTATTTCGACAGCTAGCTCCTACGAGCAGTACTTC. Encoded protein: CASSISTASSYEQYF.